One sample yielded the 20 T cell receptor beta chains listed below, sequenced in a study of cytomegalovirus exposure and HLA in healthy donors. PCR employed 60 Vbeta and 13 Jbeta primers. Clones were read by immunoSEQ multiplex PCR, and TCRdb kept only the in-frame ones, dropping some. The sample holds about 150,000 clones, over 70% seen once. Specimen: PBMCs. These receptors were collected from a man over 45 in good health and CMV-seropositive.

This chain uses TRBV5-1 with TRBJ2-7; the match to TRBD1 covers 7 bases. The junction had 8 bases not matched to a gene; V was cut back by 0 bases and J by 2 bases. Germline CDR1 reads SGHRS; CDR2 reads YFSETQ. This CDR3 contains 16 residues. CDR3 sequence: CASSLASGTATYEQYF. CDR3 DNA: TGCGCCAGCAGCTTGGCGTCCGGGACAGCGACCTACGAGCAGTACTTC.

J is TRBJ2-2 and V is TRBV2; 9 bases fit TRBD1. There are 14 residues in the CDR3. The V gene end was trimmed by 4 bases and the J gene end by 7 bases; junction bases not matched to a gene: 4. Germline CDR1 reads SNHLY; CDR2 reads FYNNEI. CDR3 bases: TGTGCCAGCAGTGGACAGGGGGTCATCGGGGAGCTGTTTTTT. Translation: CASSGQGVIGELFF.

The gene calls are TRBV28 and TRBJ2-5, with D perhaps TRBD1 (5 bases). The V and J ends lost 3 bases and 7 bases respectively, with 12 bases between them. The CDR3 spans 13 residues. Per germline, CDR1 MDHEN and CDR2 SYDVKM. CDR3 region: CASSFSYQGTQYF. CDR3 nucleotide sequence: TGTGCCAGCAGTTTCTCCTACCAGGGGACCCAGTACTTC. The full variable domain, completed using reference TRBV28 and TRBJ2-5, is DVKVTQSSRYLVKRTGEKVFLECVQDMDHENMFWYRQDPGLGLRLIYFSYDVKMKEKGDIPEGYSVSREKKERFSLILESASTNQTSMYLCASSFSYQGTQYFGPGTRLLVL.

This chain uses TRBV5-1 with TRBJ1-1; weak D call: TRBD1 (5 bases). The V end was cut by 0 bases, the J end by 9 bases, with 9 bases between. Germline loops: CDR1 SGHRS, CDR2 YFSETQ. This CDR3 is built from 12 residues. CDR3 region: CASSLERGKAFF. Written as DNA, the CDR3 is TGCGCCAGCAGCTTGGAAAGGGGCAAAGCTTTCTTT.

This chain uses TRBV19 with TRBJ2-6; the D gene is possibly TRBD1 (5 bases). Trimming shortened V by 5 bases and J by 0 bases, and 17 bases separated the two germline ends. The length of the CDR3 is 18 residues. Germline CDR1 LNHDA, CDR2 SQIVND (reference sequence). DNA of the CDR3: TGTGCCAGTAGTCCAGTGGGGCTGAGCCTCTCTGGGGCCAACGTCCTGACTTTC. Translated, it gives CASSPVGLSLSGANVLTF.

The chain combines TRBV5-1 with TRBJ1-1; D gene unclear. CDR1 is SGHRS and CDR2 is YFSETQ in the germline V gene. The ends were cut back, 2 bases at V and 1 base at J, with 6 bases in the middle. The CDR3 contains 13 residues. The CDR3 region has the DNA TGCGCCAGCAGCTTAACACGGAACACTGAAGCTTTCTTT. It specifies CASSLTRNTEAFF.

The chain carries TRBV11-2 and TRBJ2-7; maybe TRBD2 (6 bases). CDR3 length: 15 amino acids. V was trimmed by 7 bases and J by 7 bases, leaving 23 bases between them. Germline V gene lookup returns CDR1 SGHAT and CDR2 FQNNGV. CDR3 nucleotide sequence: TGTGCCAGCACCCGACTCGGGACTCCTAAAGGAGAGCAGTACTTC. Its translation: CASTRLGTPKGEQYF. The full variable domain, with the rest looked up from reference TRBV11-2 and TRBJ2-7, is EAGVAQSPRYKIIEKRQSVAFWCNPISGHATLYWYQQILGQGPKLLIQFQNNGVVDDSQLPKDRFSAERLKGVDSTLKIQPAKLEDSAVYLCASTRLGTPKGEQYFGPGTRLTVT.

CDR3 residues: CASSVAPQGTDTQYF. CDR3 nucleotide sequence: TGTGCCAGCAGCGTAGCCCCTCAGGGCACAGATACGCAGTATTTT. V gene TRBV9 combines with J gene TRBJ2-3; no reliable D call. Germline CDR1 SGDLS, CDR2 YYNGEE. The CDR3 is 15 residues long. V lost 0 bases, J lost 1 base, and 9 bases lay in between.

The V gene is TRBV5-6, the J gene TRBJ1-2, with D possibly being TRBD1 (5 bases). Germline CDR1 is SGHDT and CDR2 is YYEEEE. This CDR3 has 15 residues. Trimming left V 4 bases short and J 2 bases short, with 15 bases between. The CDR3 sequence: CASSLRGEGNYGYTF. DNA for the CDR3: TGTGCCAGCAGCCTCCGGGGGGAAGGAAACTATGGCTACACCTTC.

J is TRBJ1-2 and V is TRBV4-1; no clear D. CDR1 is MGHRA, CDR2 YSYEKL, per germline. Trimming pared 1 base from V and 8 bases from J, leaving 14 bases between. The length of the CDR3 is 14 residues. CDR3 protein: CASSQAEPTGGYTF. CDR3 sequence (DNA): TGCGCCAGCAGCCAAGCCGAACCAACCGGGGGCTACACCTTC.

DNA of the CDR3: TGTGCCAGCAGACGACTCCCCGGAGGAGCTAACTATGGCTACACCTTC. Protein sequence: CASRRLPGGANYGYTF. This chain connects TRBV6-6 to TRBJ1-2; the D is unclear. CDR1 is MNHNY, CDR2 SVGAGI, per germline (reference sequence). The CDR3 consists of 16 residues. Trimming cost V 6 bases and J 0 bases, with 17 bases left between them.

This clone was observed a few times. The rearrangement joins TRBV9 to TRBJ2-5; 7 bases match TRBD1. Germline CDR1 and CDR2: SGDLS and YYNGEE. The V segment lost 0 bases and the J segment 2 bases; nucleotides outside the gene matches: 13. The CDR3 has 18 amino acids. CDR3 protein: CASSVASGTEAFQETQYF. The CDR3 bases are TGTGCCAGCAGCGTAGCTTCCGGGACAGAGGCCTTTCAAGAGACCCAGTACTTC.

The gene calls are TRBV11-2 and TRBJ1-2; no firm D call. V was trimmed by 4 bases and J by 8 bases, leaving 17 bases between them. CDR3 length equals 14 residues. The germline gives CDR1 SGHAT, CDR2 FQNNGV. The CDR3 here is CASSYRDGVGGYTF. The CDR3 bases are TGTGCCAGCAGCTATAGAGACGGGGTGGGGGGCTACACCTTC.

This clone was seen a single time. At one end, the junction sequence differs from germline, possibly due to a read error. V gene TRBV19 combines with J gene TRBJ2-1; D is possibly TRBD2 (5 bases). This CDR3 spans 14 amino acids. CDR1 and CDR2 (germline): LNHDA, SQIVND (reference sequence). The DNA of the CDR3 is TGTGCCAGCAGTATATGGGGAGAGGTCAATGAGCAGTTCTTC. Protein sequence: CASSIWGEVNEQFF.

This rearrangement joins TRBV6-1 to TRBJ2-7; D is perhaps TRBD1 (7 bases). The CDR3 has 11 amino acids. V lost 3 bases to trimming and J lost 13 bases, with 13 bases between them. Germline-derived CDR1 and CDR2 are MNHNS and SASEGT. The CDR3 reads CASSDYRGGYF. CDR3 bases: TGTGCCAGCAGTGACTACAGGGGAGGTTACTTC.

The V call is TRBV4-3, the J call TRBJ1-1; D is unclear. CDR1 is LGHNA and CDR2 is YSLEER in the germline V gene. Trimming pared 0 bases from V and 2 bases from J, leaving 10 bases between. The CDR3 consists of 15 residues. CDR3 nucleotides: TGCGCCAGCAGCCAAGATCTCTGGCAAAACACTGAAGCTTTCTTT. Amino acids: CASSQDLWQNTEAFF.

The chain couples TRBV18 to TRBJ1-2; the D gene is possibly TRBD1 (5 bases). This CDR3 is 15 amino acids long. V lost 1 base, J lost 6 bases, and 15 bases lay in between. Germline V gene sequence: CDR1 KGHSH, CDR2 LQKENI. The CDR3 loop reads CASSPLDSPFDGYTF. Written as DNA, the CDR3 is TGTGCCAGCTCACCACTAGACAGTCCTTTCGATGGCTACACCTTC.

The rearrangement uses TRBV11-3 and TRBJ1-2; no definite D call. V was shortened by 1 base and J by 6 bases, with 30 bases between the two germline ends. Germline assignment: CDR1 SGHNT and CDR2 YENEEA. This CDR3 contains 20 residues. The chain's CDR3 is CASSLGRRAGPIRERDGYTF. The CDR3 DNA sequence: TGTGCCAGCAGCTTAGGGCGGAGGGCCGGGCCGATAAGGGAGCGGGATGGCTACACCTTC.

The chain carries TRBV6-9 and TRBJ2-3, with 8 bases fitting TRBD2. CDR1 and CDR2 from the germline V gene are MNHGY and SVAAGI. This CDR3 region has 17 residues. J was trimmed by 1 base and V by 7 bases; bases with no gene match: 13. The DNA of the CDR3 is TGTGCCAGCAAAAATACCCCGGGAGGGCCAGGCACAGATACGCAGTATTTT. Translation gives CASKNTPGGPGTDTQYF.

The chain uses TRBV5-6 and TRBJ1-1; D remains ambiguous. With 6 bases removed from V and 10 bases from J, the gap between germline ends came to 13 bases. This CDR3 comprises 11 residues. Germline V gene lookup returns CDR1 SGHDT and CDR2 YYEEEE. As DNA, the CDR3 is TGTGCCAGCATCCTCTCGGGAACAGCTTTCTTT. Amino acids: CASILSGTAFF.